This TCR beta chain was recovered during a study of blood T cell repertoires in COVID-19. Study summary: The study drew acute and convalescent COVID-19 samples from the United States, Italy and Spain. Sources were T cells, B-cell-depleted T cells, or PBMCs; the material itself was cDNA or gDNA.

This CDR3 has 13 amino acids. Deletions cut 8 bases from V and 1 base from J, with 11 bases between. The repertoire was sequenced with immunoSEQ multiplex PCR; TCRdb's copy has only in-frame clones and lacks some. Altogether over 200,000 clones are present, just under 90% being singletons, with the ten largest covering approximately 2.6%. Seattle cases were enrolled at active infection and followed longitudinally. The V call is TRBV12-3 or TRBV12-4, the J call TRBJ1-1; D remains unclear. The clonotype originates from a man aged 25 to 45 with COVID-19, enrolled during active disease. The sequenced material came from peripheral blood. The CDR3 is CASRTVENTEAFF. The CDR3 bases are TGTGCCAGCCGCACAGTGGAGAACACTGAAGCTTTCTTT.